The 12 T cell receptor beta chains below all came from one sample that was sequenced in a study of cytomegalovirus exposure and HLA in healthy donors. TCRdb's copy holds only in-frame clones and misses some; the assay was immunoSEQ multiplex PCR. This sample has under 400,000 clones, with 80% to 90% found just once. Input material: PBMCs. The receptors originated from a woman aged 18-29 years in good health and CMV-seronegative.

This sequence joins TRBV4-1 and TRBJ2-2; possibly TRBD1 for D (5 bases). Trimming stripped 5 bases from V and 9 bases from J, with 10 bases between. CDR1 is MGHRA, CDR2 YSYEKL, per germline. This CDR3 contains 12 residues. The CDR3 nucleotides are TGCGCCAGCAGCGTCTGGGGCCGGGAGCTGTTTTTT. Its translation: CASSVWGRELFF.

The chain employs TRBV4-2 and TRBJ2-5; D possibly corresponds to TRBD1 (6 bases). Trimming cost V 4 bases and J 4 bases, with 13 bases left between them. The CDR3 is 14 residues long. Germline CDR1 and CDR2: LGHNA and YNFKEQ. The CDR3 spells CASSPGAELETQYF. The CDR3 coding sequence is TGTGCCAGCAGCCCAGGGGCGGAATTAGAGACCCAGTACTTC.

The chain has TRBV28 and TRBJ2-7; the match to TRBD2 covers 8 bases. J lost 0 bases, V lost 6 bases, and 4 bases had no gene match. This CDR3 has 14 amino acids. Germline lookup yields CDR1 MDHEN and CDR2 SYDVKM. CDR3 sequence (DNA): TGTGCCAGCAGCGCAGCGGGAGTCTCCTACGAGCAGTACTTC. Translated: CASSAAGVSYEQYF.

The V call is TRBV27, the J call TRBJ1-1; D call uncertain. This CDR3 is built from 16 residues. The V gene's germline CDR1 is MNHEY and CDR2 SMNVEV (reference sequence). The V end lost 0 bases, the J end lost 4 bases, and 15 bases lay between the germline ends. The CDR3 coding sequence is TGTGCCAGCAGTTTATCCTGGACTCGAATACTCACTGAAGCTTTCTTT. Translation: CASSLSWTRILTEAFF.

The chain joins TRBV6-1 to TRBJ1-2; 10 bases line up with TRBD1. V gave up 6 bases and J gave up 6 bases; unmatched junction bases: 4. The CDR3 spans 13 residues. CDR1 is MNHNS and CDR2 is SASEGT in the germline V gene. CDR3: CASRDRGSDGYTF. CDR3 DNA: TGTGCCAGCAGGGACAGGGGGAGCGATGGCTACACCTTC.

J is TRBJ1-3 and V is TRBV5-1, with 9 bases identical to TRBD1. Germline CDR1 and CDR2: SGHRS and YFSETQ. V shed 4 bases, J shed 4 bases, and the junction held 6 bases outside the gene matches. CDR3 size: 15 residues. CDR3 sequence: CASSAAGTGGNTIYF. As DNA, the CDR3 is TGCGCCAGCAGCGCGGCCGGGACAGGGGGAAACACCATATATTTT.

CDR3 nucleotides: TGTGCCAGCAGCTGGACTAGCGGGGCATACAATGAGCAGTTCTTC. This codes for CASSWTSGAYNEQFF. The chain has TRBV11-2 and TRBJ2-1; 12 nucleotides agree with TRBD2. This CDR3 is built from 15 residues. Germline values: CDR1 SGHAT, CDR2 FQNNGV. V trimming: 4 bases; J trimming: 4 bases; junction bases outside the gene matches: 2.

The chain uses TRBV11-2 and TRBJ1-3; D remains unclear. CDR1 and CDR2 (germline): SGHAT, FQNNGV. CDR3 size: 13 residues. Trimming pared 5 bases from V and 4 bases from J, leaving 9 bases between. CDR3 loop: CASSREQGNTIYF. CDR3 sequence (DNA): TGTGCCAGCAGCCGAGAACAGGGAAACACCATATATTTT.

The genes are TRBV25-1 and TRBJ1-1; D is perhaps TRBD1 (6 bases). Germline V gives CDR1 MGHDK, CDR2 SYGVNS. The V and J ends lost 4 bases and 2 bases respectively, with 8 bases between them. CDR3 length: 13 amino acids. The CDR3 reads CASSVGGNTEAFF. CDR3 sequence (DNA): TGTGCCAGCAGTGTAGGGGGTAACACTGAAGCTTTCTTT.

This clone was seen only a few times. The chain recombines TRBV2 with TRBJ2-3; D remains ambiguous. CDR1 and CDR2 from the germline V gene are SNHLY and FYNNEI. The CDR3 has 9 residues. Trimming stripped 8 bases from V and 12 bases from J, with 9 bases between. As DNA, the CDR3 is TGTGCCAGCCCCTACCCTCAGTATTTT. It is translated as CASPYPQYF.

This clone was counted a few times. The genes are TRBV10-3 and TRBJ2-7, with 10 bases identical to TRBD1. Trimming removed 6 bases from V and 5 bases from J; junction bases left unmatched: 4. The length of the CDR3 is 13 residues. The germline gives CDR1 ENHRY, CDR2 SYGVKD. The DNA for the CDR3 is TGTGCCATCAGATCCGGGACAGGGGACGAGCAGTACTTC. Translating gives CAIRSGTGDEQYF.

This chain joins TRBV6-5 and TRBJ2-1; 15 bases map to TRBD2. The CDR3 has 15 residues. Germline lookup yields CDR1 MNHEY and CDR2 SVGAGI. J lost 9 bases, V lost 5 bases, and 5 bases had no gene match. As DNA, the CDR3 is TGTGCCAGCAGTCACGGACTAGCGGGAGGGGCTGAGCAGTTCTTC. As protein: CASSHGLAGGAEQFF.